One T cell receptor (beta chain) is described in this entry. This clonotype has only a few counts. This clone's antigen is unknown. The sample holds no much larger clone one base away, and base qualities are not on file. The data are from a study of chronic HIV infection and antiretroviral therapy (dated by TCRdb to about 2015). Library preparation used 5' RACE. These reads were obtained on an Illumina MiSeq. TCRdb reprocessed the public reads (quality trimming at Q25 with fastp, clone calling with MiXCR) and kept in-frame beta chains. Rows are combined by CDR3 protein, so each entry shows the most common genes and DNA. The sample contains approximately 40,000 distinct CDR3 sequences, about 8.1% of them found a single time. Around 3% of the sample lies in the top ten. The source of this sequence is an adult who had HIV and had not received antiretroviral therapy, or was an uninfected healthy control (not recorded which). The specimen sequenced was peripheral blood.

The CDR3 corresponds to CASTLGQGTYEQYF. The nucleotides are TGTGCCAGCACACTGGGTCAGGGAACCTACGAGCAGTACTTC. The rearranged chain carries TRBV28 and TRBJ2-7, and TRBD1 may be the D gene, going by 5 matching bases. The germline V gene supplies CDR1 MDHEN and CDR2 SYDVKM. The cysteine opens and the phenylalanine closes a CDR3 of 14 amino acids. Only CDR3 DNA remains: 42 bases, in frame from the first base. V was cut back by 7 bases and J by 2 bases, leaving a gap of 15 bases between them.